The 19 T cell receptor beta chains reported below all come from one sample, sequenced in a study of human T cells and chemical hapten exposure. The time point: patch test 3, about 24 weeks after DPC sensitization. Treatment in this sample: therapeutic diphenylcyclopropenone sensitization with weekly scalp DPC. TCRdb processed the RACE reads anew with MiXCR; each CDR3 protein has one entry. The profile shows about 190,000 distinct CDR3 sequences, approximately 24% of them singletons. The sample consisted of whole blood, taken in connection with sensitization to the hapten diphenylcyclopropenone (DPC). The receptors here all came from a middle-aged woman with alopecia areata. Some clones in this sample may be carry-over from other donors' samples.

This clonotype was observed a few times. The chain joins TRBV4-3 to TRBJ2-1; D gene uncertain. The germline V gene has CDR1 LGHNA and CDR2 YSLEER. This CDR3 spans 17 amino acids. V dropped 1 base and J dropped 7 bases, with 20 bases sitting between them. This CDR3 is CASSQAGWSETGNEQFF. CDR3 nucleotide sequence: TGCGCCAGCAGCCAAGCGGGCTGGTCGGAGACTGGTAATGAGCAGTTCTTC.

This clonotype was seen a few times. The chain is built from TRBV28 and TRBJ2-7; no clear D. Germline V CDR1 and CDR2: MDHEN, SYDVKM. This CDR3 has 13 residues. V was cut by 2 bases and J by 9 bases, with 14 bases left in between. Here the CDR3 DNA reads TGTGCCAGCAGTTTAGCCTATGAAGGCGGGCAGTACTTC. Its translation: CASSLAYEGGQYF.

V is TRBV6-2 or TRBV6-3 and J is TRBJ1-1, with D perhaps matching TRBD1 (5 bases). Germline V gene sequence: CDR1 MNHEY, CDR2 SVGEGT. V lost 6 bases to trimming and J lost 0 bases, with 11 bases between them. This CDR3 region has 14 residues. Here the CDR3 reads CASRRGGMNTEAFF. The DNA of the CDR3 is TGTGCCAGCAGACGGGGCGGGATGAACACTGAAGCTTTCTTT.

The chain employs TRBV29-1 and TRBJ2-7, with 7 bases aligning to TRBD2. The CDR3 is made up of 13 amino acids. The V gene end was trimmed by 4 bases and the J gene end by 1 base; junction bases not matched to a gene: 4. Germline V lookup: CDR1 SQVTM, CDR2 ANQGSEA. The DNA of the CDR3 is TGCAGCGTTGCAGCGGGACCGTCCTACGAGCAGTACTTC. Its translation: CSVAAGPSYEQYF.

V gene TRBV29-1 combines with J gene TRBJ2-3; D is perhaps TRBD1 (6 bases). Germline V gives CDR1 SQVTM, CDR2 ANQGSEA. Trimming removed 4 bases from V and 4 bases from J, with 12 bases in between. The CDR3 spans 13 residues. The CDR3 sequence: CSVGLRGPDTQYF. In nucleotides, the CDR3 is TGCAGCGTTGGACTCAGGGGACCAGATACGCAGTATTTT.

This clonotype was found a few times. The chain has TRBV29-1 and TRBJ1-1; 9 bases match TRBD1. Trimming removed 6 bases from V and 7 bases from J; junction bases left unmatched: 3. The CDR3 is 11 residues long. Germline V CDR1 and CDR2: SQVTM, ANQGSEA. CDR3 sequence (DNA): TGCAGCGTGGGACAGGGTTATGAAGCTTTCTTT. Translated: CSVGQGYEAFF.

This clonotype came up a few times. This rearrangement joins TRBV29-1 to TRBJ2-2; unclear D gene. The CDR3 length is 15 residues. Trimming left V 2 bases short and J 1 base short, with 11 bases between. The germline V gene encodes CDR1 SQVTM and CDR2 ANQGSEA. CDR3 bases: TGCAGCGTTGAAAGACAAGGCCAGAACACCGGGGAGCTGTTTTTT. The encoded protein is CSVERQGQNTGELFF.

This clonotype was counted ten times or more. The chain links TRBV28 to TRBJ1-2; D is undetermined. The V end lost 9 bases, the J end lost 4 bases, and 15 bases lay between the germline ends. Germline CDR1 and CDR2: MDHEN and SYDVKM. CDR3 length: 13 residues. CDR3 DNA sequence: TGTGCCAGTGGTGGGCGCCAATTCTATGGCTACACCTTC. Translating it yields CASGGRQFYGYTF.

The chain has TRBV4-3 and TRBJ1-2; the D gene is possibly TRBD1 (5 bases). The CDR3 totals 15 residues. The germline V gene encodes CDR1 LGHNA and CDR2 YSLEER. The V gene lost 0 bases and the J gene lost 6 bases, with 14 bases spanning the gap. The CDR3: CASSQDFAGSNGYTF. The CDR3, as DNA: TGCGCCAGCAGCCAAGATTTTGCAGGGTCTAATGGCTACACCTTC.

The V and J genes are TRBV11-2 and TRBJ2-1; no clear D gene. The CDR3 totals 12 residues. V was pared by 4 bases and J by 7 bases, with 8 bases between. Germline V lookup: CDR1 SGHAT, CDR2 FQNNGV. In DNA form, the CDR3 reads TGTGCCAGCAGCTCCTTAAAGAATGAGCAGTTCTTC. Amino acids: CASSSLKNEQFF. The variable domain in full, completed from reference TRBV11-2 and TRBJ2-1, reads EAGVAQSPRYKIIEKRQSVAFWCNPISGHATLYWYQQILGQGPKLLIQFQNNGVVDDSQLPKDRFSAERLKGVDSTLKIQPAKLEDSAVYLCASSSLKNEQFFGPGTRLTVL.

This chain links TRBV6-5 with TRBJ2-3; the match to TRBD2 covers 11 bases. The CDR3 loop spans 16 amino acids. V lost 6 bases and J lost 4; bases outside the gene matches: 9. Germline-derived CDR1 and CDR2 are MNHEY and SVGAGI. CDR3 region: CASSSPLAGEPDTQYF. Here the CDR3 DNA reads TGTGCCAGCAGCTCCCCACTAGCGGGAGAGCCAGATACGCAGTATTTT.

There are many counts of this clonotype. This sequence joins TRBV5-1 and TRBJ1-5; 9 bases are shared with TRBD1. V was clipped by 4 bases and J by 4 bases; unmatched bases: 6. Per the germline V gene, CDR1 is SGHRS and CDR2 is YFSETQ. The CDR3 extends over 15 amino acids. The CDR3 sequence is CASSLGTGPNQPQHF. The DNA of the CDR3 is TGCGCCAGCAGCCTTGGGACAGGGCCGAATCAGCCCCAGCATTTT.

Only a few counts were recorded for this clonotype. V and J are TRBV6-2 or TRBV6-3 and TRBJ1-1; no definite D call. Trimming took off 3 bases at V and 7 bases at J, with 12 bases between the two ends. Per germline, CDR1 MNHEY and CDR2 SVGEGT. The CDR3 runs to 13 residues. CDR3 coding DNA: TGTGCCAGCAGTTATAATGGACGCGGTGAAGCTTTCTTT. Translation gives CASSYNGRGEAFF.

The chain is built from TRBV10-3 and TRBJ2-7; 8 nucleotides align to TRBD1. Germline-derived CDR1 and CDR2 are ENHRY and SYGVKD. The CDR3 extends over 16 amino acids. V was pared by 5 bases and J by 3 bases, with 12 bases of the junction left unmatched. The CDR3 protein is CAISPRPGQVNYEQYF. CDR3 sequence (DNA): TGTGCCATCAGTCCGAGACCGGGACAGGTGAACTACGAGCAGTACTTC.

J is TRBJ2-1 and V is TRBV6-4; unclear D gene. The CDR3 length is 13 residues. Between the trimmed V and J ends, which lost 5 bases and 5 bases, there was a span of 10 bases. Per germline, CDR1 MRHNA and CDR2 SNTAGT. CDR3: CASSPDGHNEQFF. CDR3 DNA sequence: TGTGCCAGCAGTCCAGATGGACACAATGAGCAGTTCTTC.

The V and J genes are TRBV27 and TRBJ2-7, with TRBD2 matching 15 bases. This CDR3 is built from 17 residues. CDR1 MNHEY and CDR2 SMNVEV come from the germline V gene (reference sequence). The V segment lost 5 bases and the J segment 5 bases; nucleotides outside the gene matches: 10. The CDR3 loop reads CASSPAGLAGGGNEQYF. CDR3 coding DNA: TGTGCCAGCAGTCCCGCGGGACTAGCGGGAGGCGGGAACGAGCAGTACTTC.

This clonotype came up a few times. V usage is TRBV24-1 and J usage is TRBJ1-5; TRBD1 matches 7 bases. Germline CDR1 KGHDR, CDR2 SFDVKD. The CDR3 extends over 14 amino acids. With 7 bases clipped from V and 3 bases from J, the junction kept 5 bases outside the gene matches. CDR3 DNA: TGTGCCACCAGCTTGACAGGGATCAATCAGCCCCAGCATTTT. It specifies CATSLTGINQPQHF.

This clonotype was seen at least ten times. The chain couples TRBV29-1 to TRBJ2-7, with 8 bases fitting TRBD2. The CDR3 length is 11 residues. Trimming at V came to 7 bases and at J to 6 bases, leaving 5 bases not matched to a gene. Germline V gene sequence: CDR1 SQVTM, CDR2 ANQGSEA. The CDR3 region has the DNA TGCAGCGCCGGGACTAGGGCCGAGCAGTACTTC. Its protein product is CSAGTRAEQYF.

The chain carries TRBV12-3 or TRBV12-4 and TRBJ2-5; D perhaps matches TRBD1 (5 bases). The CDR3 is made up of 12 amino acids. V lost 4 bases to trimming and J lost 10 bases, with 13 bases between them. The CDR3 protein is CASSSGHRLQYF. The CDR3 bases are TGTGCCAGCAGTTCTGGACACCGCCTCCAGTACTTC.